The sequence of this T cell receptor beta chain was determined in a study of blood T cells in healthy people across ages. A note on this clonotype: Its antigen is not identified.

Primed by a sample-barcoded 5' primer and a J-beta primer mix, a second PCR proceeded for 7 to 11 cycles. The authors tagged each cDNA molecule using a template-switch adaptor with 12 random nucleotides. TCRdb recomputed calls from the 5' RACE reads with MiXCR, one row per CDR3 protein. Of 1.5 million to 2 million distinct CDR3 sequences listed, roughly two fifths are singletons. The V end was cut by 4 bases, the J end by 1 base, with 11 bases between. Germline V gene sequence: CDR1 SGHRS, CDR2 YFSETQ. There are 14 residues in the CDR3. Study conclusions and caveats: A greater number of naive CD4+ cells and higher diversity distinguished long-lived donors from aged donors.

The sequenced sample consisted of blood. The TCR originated in a human donor in good health. The gene calls are TRBV5-1 and TRBJ1-1; D gene ambiguous. The CDR3 protein is CASSQDPANTEAFF. As DNA, the CDR3 is TGCGCCAGCAGCCAAGATCCAGCGAACACTGAAGCTTTCTTT.